The 20 T cell receptor beta chains below all came from one sample that was sequenced in a study of a mutant IDH1 vaccine in newly diagnosed glioma. Time point meaning: baseline, week 1 (first vaccination visit). The treatment is: pre-vaccination baseline after standard-of-care therapy. Assay: immunoSEQ multiplex PCR; the TCRdb copy retains only in-frame clones and omits some. The sample consists of over 75,000 clones, around 90% of them appearing once. Material: PBMCs, obtained from a glioma patient treated with radiotherapy, temozolomide or both. All receptors derive from a woman aged 45-65 years with glioma.

The chain recombines TRBV15 with TRBJ2-5; D is perhaps TRBD1 (6 bases). The CDR3 is 15 residues long. V was shortened by 8 bases and J by 2 bases, with 18 bases between the two germline ends. CDR1 LNHNV and CDR2 YYDKDF come from the germline V gene (reference sequence). In DNA form, the CDR3 reads TGTGCCACCTCACTCCAGAACAGGGCGCAAGAGACCCAGTACTTC. It translates to CATSLQNRAQETQYF.

The chain couples TRBV6-5 to TRBJ2-5; 7 nucleotides agree with TRBD2. The CDR3 contains 15 residues. Losses at the gene ends were 7 bases for V and 5 bases for J; bases not matched to a gene: 13. Looked up from germline, CDR1 is MNHEY and CDR2 is SVGAGI. DNA for the CDR3: TGTGCCAGCACCCCGGACATCGGGGGGTACGAGACCCAGTACTTC. Translation gives CASTPDIGGYETQYF.

The chain joins TRBV2 to TRBJ1-5; D call uncertain. This CDR3 contains 14 residues. Between the trimmed V and J ends, which lost 7 bases and 0 bases, there was a span of 10 bases. CDR1 is SNHLY and CDR2 is FYNNEI in the germline V gene. The CDR3: CASMGSYSNQPQHF. CDR3 bases: TGTGCCAGCATGGGGAGCTATAGCAATCAGCCCCAGCATTTT.

The V call is TRBV27, the J call TRBJ1-5; 8 bases align to TRBD1. The CDR3 totals 14 residues. The V and J ends lost 5 bases and 2 bases, in that order; junction bases with no gene match: 2. CDR1 MNHEY and CDR2 SMNVEV come from the germline V gene (reference sequence). CDR3 protein: CASSKGQGNQPQHF. The CDR3 DNA is TGTGCCAGCAGTAAGGGACAGGGCAATCAGCCCCAGCATTTT.

The V and J genes are TRBV2 and TRBJ1-1; TRBD1 matches 7 bases. The CDR3 has 14 residues. Germline V gives CDR1 SNHLY, CDR2 FYNNEI. With V trimmed by 5 bases and J by 4 bases, 7 bases remained unmatched. The CDR3 DNA reads TGTGCCAGCAGTCCACAGGGGTGGGGCACTGAAGCTTTCTTT. It encodes CASSPQGWGTEAFF.

The chain recombines TRBV28 with TRBJ1-5; D is undetermined. Between the trimmed V and J ends, which lost 5 bases and 7 bases, there was a span of 6 bases. The CDR3 runs 11 residues. Germline lookup yields CDR1 MDHEN and CDR2 SYDVKM. The CDR3 is CASSEEQPQHF. In DNA form, the CDR3 reads TGTGCCAGCAGTGAGGAACAGCCCCAGCATTTT.

In DNA form, the CDR3 reads TGCGCCAGCAGCCGGAGCGGGGCCCCGGATACGCAGTATTTT. Translating gives CASSRSGAPDTQYF. This chain links TRBV5-1 with TRBJ2-3, with 7 nucleotides matching TRBD2. Per germline, CDR1 SGHRS and CDR2 YFSETQ. The CDR3 runs to 14 residues. The ends lost 4 bases at V and 6 bases at J; junction bases unmatched: 8.

The genes are TRBV28 and TRBJ2-5; D unresolved. Looked up from germline, CDR1 is MDHEN and CDR2 is SYDVKM. V was pared by 7 bases and J by 2 bases, with 20 bases between. There are 16 residues in the CDR3. The DNA for the CDR3 is TGTGCCAGCACCCGAATTGAGAATCGTGGGCAAGAGACCCAGTACTTC. Its protein is CASTRIENRGQETQYF.

V is TRBV7-9 and J is TRBJ1-5; no clear D. V dropped 1 base and J dropped 4 bases, with 8 bases sitting between them. The CDR3 sequence is 14 residues long. Germline-derived CDR1 and CDR2 are SEHNR and FQNEAQ (reference sequence). CDR3 region: CASSLDGPNQPQHF. DNA of the CDR3: TGTGCCAGCAGCTTAGACGGCCCGAATCAGCCCCAGCATTTT.

The CDR3 sequence is CASSLFYEQYF. The DNA of the CDR3 is TGTGCCAGCAGTTTATTCTACGAGCAGTACTTC. The chain links TRBV28 to TRBJ2-7; D gene unclear. The CDR3 has 11 amino acids. Per the germline V gene, CDR1 is MDHEN and CDR2 is SYDVKM. V was trimmed by 1 base and J by 3 bases, leaving 1 base between them.

CDR3: CASSNLAGGLYNEQFF. The DNA for the CDR3 is TGTGCCAGCAGCAACTTAGCGGGAGGGCTCTACAATGAGCAGTTCTTC. V and J are TRBV21-1 and TRBJ2-1; whether TRBD2, the table's D call, matches the DNA was not checked. TRBV21-1 is labeled a pseudogene. The CDR3 length is 16 residues.

Only one count was recorded for this clone. The rearrangement uses TRBV4-1 and TRBJ2-7; D assignment may be TRBD1 or TRBD2 (6 bases each). In germline, CDR1 is MGHRA, CDR2 YSYEKL. The V and J ends lost 3 bases and 2 bases respectively, with 20 bases between them. The CDR3 length is 17 residues. The CDR3 spells CASSHPYGGSSTYEQYF. DNA for the CDR3: TGCGCCAGCAGCCACCCTTACGGGGGCTCCTCCACCTACGAGCAGTACTTC.

The chain uses TRBV19 and TRBJ1-2, with 7 bases aligning to TRBD1. CDR3 length: 14 amino acids. CDR1 and CDR2 (germline): LNHDA, SQIVND (reference sequence). Trimming at V came to 7 bases and at J to 2 bases, leaving 7 bases not matched to a gene. The CDR3 nucleotides read TGTGCCAGTACCCCGGACAGGACAAACTATGGCTACACCTTC. This translates into CASTPDRTNYGYTF.

The chain is built from TRBV9 and TRBJ2-7, with TRBD2 matching over 14 bases. The trim removed 2 bases at V and 3 bases at J, leaving 4 bases unmatched. The CDR3 is made up of 16 amino acids. Germline V CDR1 and CDR2: SGDLS, YYNGEE. CDR3 protein: CASSVGLAGAGYEQYF. As DNA, the CDR3 is TGTGCCAGCAGCGTGGGACTAGCGGGAGCCGGCTACGAGCAGTACTTC. Variable domain in full (rest from reference TRBV9 and TRBJ2-7): DSGVTQTPKHLITATGQRVTLRCSPRSGDLSVYWYQQSLDQGLQFLIQYYNGEERAKGNILERFSAQQFPDLHSELNLSSLELGDSALYFCASSVGLAGAGYEQYFGPGTRLTVT.

The chain couples TRBV14 to TRBJ1-1; the D gene is possibly TRBD1 (6 bases). This CDR3 spans 14 amino acids. V lost 4 bases to trimming and J lost 4 bases, with 13 bases between them. Germline lookup yields CDR1 SGHDN and CDR2 FVKESK. Written as DNA, the CDR3 is TGTGCCAGCAGCCCGACAGGTCGGGTCACTGAAGCTTTCTTT. It is translated as CASSPTGRVTEAFF.

The chain is built from TRBV5-1 and TRBJ1-2; 7 positions agree with TRBD1. The V segment lost 2 bases and the J segment 10 bases; nucleotides outside the gene matches: 11. The CDR3 length is 14 residues. Germline CDR1 reads SGHRS; CDR2 reads YFSETQ. This CDR3 reads CASSFDRVGTYYTF. The CDR3 DNA reads TGCGCCAGCAGCTTCGACAGGGTCGGAACTTACTACACCTTC. Together with reference TRBV5-1 and TRBJ1-2, the CDR3 gives the full variable domain: KAGVTQTPRYLIKTRGQQVTLSCSPISGHRSVSWYQQTPGQGLQFLFEYFSETQRNKGNFPGRFSGRQFSNSRSEMNVSTLELGDSALYLCASSFDRVGTYYTFGSGTRLTVV.

The chain recombines TRBV19 with TRBJ1-5; D unclear. The CDR3 covers 16 residues. CDR1 and CDR2 (germline): LNHDA, SQIVND (reference sequence). Between the trimmed V and J ends, which lost 3 bases and 6 bases, there was a span of 18 bases. Here the CDR3 DNA reads TGTGCCAGTAGTATTGAAGTCGTCGGGGTAAGTCAGCCCCAGCATTTT. This translates into CASSIEVVGVSQPQHF.

The gene calls are TRBV4-1 and TRBJ1-5, with D hard to call. Germline CDR1 is MGHRA and CDR2 is YSYEKL. This CDR3 is built from 15 residues. V lost 0 bases, J lost 4 bases, and 10 bases lay in between. The CDR3, as DNA: TGCGCCAGCAGCCAAGATAGAACTGCAAATCAGCCCCAGCATTTT. This gives the protein CASSQDRTANQPQHF.

This chain joins TRBV20-1 and TRBJ1-4, with D unresolved. Trimming pared 7 bases from V and 8 bases from J, leaving 11 bases between. The CDR3 is made up of 11 amino acids. Germline V lookup: CDR1 DFQATT, CDR2 SNEGSKA (reference sequence). CDR3 amino acids: CSGPEGEKLFF. The CDR3, as DNA: TGCAGTGGCCCGGAGGGCGAAAAACTGTTTTTT.

The gene calls are TRBV6-1 and TRBJ2-7; 10 nucleotides match TRBD1. Germline V lookup: CDR1 MNHNS, CDR2 SASEGT. CDR3 size: 13 residues. The ends lost 6 bases at V and 7 bases at J; junction bases unmatched: 6. The CDR3, as DNA: TGTGCCAGCAGGAGACAGGGGGCCAGGGAGCAGTACTTC. This translates into CASRRQGAREQYF.